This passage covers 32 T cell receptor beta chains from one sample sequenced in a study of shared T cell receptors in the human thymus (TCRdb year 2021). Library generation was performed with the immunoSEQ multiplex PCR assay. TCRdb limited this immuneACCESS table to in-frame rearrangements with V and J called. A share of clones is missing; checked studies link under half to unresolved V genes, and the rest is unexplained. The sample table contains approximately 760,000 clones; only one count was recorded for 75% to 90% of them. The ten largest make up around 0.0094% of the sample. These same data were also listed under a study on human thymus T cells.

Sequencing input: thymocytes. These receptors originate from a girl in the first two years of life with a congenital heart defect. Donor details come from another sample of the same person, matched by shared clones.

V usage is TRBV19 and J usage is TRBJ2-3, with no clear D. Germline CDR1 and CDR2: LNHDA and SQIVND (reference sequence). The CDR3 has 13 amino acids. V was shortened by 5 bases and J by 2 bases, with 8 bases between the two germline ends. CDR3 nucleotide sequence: TGTGCCAGTAGTTGGCCCAACACAGATACGCAGTATTTT. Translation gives CASSWPNTDTQYF.

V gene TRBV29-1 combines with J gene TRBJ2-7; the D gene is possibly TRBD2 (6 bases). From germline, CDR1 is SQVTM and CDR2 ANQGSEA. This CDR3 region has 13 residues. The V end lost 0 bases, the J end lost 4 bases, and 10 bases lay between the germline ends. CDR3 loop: CSVEDGGDYEQYF. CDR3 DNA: TGCAGCGTTGAAGATGGAGGGGATTACGAGCAGTACTTC.

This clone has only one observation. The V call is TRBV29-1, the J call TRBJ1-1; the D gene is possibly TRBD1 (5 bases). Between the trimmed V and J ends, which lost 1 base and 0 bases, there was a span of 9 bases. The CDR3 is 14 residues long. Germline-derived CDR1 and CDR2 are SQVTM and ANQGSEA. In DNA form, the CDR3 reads TGCAGCGTTGAAGCTCAGGGTATGAACACTGAAGCTTTCTTT. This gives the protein CSVEAQGMNTEAFF.

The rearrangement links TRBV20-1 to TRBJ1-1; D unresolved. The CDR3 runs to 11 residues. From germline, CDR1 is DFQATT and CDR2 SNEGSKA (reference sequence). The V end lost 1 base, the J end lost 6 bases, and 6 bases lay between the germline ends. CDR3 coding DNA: TGCAGTGCTAGAGTGGGCGCTGAAGCTTTCTTT. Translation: CSARVGAEAFF.

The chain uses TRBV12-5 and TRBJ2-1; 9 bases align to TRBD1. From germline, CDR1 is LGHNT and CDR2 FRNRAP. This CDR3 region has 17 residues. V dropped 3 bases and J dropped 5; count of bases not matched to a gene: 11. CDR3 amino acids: CASGFDPRQGVNNEQFF. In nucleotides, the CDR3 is TGTGCTAGTGGTTTTGACCCCCGACAGGGGGTAAACAATGAGCAGTTCTTC.

The CDR3 coding sequence is TGTGCCAGCAGTCTACAGGGAACTAGCACAGATACGCAGTATTTT. Translation: CASSLQGTSTDTQYF. The chain couples TRBV27 to TRBJ2-3; D perhaps matches TRBD1 (6 bases). This CDR3 contains 15 residues. Germline V gene data show CDR1 as MNHEY and CDR2 as SMNVEV (reference sequence). Trimming removed 5 bases from V and 0 bases from J, with 12 bases in between.

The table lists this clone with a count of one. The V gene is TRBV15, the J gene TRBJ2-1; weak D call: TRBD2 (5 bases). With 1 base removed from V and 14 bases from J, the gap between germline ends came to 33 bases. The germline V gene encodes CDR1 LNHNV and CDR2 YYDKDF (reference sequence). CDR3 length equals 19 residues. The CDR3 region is CATSRAPFPSGETTTGKFF. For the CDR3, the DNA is TGTGCCACCAGCAGAGCGCCCTTTCCCTCCGGCGAAACAACAACCGGGAAGTTCTTC.

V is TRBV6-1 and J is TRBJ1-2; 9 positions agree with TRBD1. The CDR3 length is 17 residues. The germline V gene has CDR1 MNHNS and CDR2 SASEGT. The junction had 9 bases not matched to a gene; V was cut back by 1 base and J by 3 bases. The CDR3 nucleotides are TGTGCCAGCAGTGAAGGGACAGGGGAGATCTCCTACTATGGCTACACCTTC. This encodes CASSEGTGEISYYGYTF.

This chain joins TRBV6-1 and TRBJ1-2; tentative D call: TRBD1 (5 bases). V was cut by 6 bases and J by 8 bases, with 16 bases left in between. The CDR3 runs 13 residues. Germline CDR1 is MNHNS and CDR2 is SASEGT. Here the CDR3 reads CASSLDRQGGYTF. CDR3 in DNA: TGTGCCAGCAGCCTAGATAGGCAGGGAGGCTACACCTTC.

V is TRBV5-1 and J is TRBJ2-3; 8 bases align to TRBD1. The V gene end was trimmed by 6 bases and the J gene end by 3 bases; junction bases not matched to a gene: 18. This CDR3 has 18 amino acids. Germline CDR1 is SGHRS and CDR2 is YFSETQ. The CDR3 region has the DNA TGCGCCAGCAACTCCTATCCCCGACAGGGGCGCGGAACAGATACGCAGTATTTT. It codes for CASNSYPRQGRGTDTQYF. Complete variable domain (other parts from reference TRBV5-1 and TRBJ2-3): KAGVTQTPRYLIKTRGQQVTLSCSPISGHRSVSWYQQTPGQGLQFLFEYFSETQRNKGNFPGRFSGRQFSNSRSEMNVSTLELGDSALYLCASNSYPRQGRGTDTQYFGPGTRLTVL.

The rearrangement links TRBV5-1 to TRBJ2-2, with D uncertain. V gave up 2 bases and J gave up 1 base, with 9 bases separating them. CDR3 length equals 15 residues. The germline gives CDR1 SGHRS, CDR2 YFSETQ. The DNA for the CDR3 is TGCGCCAGCAGCTTTGAGGCAGTGAACACCGGGGAGCTGTTTTTT. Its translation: CASSFEAVNTGELFF.

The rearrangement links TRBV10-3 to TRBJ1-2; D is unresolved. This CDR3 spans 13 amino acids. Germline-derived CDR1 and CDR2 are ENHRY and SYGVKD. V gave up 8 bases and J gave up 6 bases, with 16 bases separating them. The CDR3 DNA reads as TGTGCCATCCGCCCCGGGGATGGTAATGGCTACACCTTC. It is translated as CAIRPGDGNGYTF.

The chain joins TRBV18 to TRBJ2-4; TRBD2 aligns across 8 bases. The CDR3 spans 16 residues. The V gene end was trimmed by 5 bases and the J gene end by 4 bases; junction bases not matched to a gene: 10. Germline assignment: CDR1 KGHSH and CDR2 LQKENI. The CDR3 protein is CASSVTAGGPKNIQYF. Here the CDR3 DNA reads TGTGCCAGCTCAGTCACGGCGGGGGGACCGAAAAACATTCAGTACTTC.

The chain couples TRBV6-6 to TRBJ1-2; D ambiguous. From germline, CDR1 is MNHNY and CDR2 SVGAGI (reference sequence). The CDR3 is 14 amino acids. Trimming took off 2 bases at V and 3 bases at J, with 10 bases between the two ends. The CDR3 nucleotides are TGTGCCAGCAGTTACGTAACCAGATACTATGGCTACACCTTC. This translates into CASSYVTRYYGYTF.

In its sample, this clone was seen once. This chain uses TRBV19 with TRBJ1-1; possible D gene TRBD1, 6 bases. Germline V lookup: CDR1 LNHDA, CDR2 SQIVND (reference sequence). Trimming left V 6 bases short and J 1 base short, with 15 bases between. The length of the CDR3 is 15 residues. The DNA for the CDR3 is TGTGCCAGTAGCCTAGGACCAGGGGCGAACACTGAAGCTTTCTTT. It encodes CASSLGPGANTEAFF.

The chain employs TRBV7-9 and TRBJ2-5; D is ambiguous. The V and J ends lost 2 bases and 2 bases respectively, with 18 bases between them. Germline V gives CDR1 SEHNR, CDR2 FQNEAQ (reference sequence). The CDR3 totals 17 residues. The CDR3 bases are TGTGCCAGCAGCTTACGGGTCGGTTGGCGTTTACAAGAGACCCAGTACTTC. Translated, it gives CASSLRVGWRLQETQYF.

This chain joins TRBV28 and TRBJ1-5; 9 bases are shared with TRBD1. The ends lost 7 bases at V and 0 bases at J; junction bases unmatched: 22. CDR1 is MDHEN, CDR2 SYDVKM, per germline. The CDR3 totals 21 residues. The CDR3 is CASIPGQGLYPNLNSNQPQHF. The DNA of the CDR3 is TGTGCCAGCATCCCCGGACAGGGGTTATATCCCAACCTCAATAGCAATCAGCCCCAGCATTTT.

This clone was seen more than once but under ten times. CDR3 residues: CASSRRDRDGQPQHF. CDR3 sequence (DNA): TGCGCCAGCAGCCGTAGGGACAGGGATGGGCAGCCCCAGCATTTT. The chain is built from TRBV4-1 and TRBJ1-5; 9 bases are a match to TRBD1. V lost 4 bases to trimming and J lost 7 bases; unmatched junction nucleotides: 8. This CDR3 comprises 15 residues. Germline V gene data show CDR1 as MGHRA and CDR2 as YSYEKL.

The CDR3 spells CASSSQAYYTEAFF. The CDR3 DNA reads as TGTGCCAGCAGCTCCCAGGCTTATTACACTGAAGCTTTCTTT. The rearrangement uses TRBV13 and TRBJ1-1, with no clear D. Germline CDR1 PRHDT, CDR2 FYEKMQ (reference sequence). This CDR3 has 14 residues. V dropped 4 bases and J dropped 3 bases, with 12 bases sitting between them.

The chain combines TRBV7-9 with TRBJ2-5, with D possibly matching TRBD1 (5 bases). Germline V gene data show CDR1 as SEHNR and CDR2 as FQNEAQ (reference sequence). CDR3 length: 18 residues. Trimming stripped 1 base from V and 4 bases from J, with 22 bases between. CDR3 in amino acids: CASSLVATGTRRAETQYF. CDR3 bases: TGTGCCAGCAGCTTAGTGGCCACAGGCACCAGAAGAGCAGAGACCCAGTACTTC.

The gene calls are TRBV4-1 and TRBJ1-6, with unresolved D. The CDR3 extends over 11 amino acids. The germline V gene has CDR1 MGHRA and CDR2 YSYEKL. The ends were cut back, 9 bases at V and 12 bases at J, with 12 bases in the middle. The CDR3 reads CARSQFGPLHF. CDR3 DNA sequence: TGCGCCAGGTCCCAGTTTGGACCCCTCCACTTT.

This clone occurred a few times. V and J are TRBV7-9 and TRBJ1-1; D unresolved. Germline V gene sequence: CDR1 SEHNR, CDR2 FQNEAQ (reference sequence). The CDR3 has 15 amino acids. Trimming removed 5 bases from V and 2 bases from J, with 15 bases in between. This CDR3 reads CASSLLSRGNTEAFF. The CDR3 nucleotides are TGTGCCAGCAGCCTACTTTCGCGAGGTAACACTGAAGCTTTCTTT.

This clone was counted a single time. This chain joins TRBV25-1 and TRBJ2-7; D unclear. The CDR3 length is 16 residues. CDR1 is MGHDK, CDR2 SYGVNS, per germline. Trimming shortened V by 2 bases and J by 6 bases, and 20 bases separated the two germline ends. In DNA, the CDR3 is TGTGCCAGCAGTGAAGAGCCGTCCCCGGCGGCGATCGAGCAGTACTTC. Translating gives CASSEEPSPAAIEQYF.

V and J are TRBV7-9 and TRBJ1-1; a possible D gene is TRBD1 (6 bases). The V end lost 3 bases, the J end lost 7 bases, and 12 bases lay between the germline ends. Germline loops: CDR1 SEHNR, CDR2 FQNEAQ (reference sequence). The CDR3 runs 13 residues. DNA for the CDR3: TGTGCCAGCAGCTTGGGGGCCGCAGTTGAAGCTTTCTTT. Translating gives CASSLGAAVEAFF.

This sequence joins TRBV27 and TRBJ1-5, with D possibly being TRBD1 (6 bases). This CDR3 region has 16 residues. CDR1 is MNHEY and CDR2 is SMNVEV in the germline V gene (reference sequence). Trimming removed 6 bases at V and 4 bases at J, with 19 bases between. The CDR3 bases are TGTGCCAGCAGCCCATATTCTCACAGGGAAAATCAGCCCCAGCATTTT. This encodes CASSPYSHRENQPQHF.

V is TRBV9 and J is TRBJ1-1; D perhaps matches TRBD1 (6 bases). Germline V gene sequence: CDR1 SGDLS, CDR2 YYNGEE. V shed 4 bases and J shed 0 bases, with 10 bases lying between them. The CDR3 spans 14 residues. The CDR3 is CASSRTVMNTEAFF. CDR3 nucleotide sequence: TGTGCCAGCAGCAGGACAGTCATGAACACTGAAGCTTTCTTT.

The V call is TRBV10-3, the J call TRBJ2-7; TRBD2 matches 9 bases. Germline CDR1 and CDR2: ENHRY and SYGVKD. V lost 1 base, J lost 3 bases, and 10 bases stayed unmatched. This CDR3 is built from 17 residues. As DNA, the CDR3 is TGTGCCATCAGTGAGTTAGGGCGGGGGGGCATTTTCTACGAGCAGTACTTC. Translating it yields CAISELGRGGIFYEQYF.

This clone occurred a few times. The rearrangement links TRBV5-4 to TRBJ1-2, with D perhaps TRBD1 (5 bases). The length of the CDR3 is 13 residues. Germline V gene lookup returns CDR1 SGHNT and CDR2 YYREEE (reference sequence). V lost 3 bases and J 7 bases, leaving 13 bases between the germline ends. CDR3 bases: TGTGCCAGCAGCTGGGGACTGCTTGGTGGCTACACCTTC. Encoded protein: CASSWGLLGGYTF.

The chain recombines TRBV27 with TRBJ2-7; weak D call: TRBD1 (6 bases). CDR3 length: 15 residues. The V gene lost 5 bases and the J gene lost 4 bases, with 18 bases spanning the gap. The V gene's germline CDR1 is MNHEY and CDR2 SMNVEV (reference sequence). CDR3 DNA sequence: TGTGCCAGCAGTCCCGGCCGGGACACGGGGTACGAGCAGTACTTC. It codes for CASSPGRDTGYEQYF.

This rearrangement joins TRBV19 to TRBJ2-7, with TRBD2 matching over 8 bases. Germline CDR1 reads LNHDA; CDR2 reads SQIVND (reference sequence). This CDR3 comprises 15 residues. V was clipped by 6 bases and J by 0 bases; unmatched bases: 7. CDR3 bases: TGTGCCAGTAGACTCCGGGGGGGAAGCTCCTACGAGCAGTACTTC. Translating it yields CASRLRGGSSYEQYF.

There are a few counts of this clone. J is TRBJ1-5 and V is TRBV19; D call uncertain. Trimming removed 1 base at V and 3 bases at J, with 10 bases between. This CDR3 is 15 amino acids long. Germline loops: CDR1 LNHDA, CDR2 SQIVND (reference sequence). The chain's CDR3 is CASSIVEQHNQPQHF. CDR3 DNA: TGTGCCAGTAGTATAGTTGAACAGCACAATCAGCCCCAGCATTTT.

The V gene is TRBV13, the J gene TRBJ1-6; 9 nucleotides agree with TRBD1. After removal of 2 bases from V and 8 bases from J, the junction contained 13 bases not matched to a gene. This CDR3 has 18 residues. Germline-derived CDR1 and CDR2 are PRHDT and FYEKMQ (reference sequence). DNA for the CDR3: TGTGCCAGCAGCTTATCGGACAGGGGATTTATTTTGGATTCACCCCTCCACTTT. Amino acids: CASSLSDRGFILDSPLHF. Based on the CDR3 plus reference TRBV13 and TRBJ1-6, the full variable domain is AAGVIQSPRHLIKEKRETATLKCYPIPRHDTVYWYQQGPGQDPQFLISFYEKMQSDKGSIPDRFSAQQFSDYHSELNMSSLELGDSALYFCASSLSDRGFILDSPLHFGNGTRLTVT.